The 18 T cell receptor beta chains in this list originate from one sample, sequenced in a study of PD-1 blockade in classical Hodgkin lymphoma. Time point noted: newly diagnosed, previously untreated cHL patient sample. CD4+ T cells were purified from thawed PBMCs by negative selection. Generated by immunoSEQ multiplex PCR, the TCRdb table keeps only in-frame clones and is missing some. The repertoire includes 29,000 or so clones, roughly 90% of them detected once, and approximately 0.36% sits in the top ten. Sequenced material: CD4+ T cells from blood. The receptor source for this set is a human donor with classical Hodgkin lymphoma.

The V and J genes are TRBV11-2 and TRBJ2-5; possible D gene TRBD2, 5 bases. Looked up from germline, CDR1 is SGHAT and CDR2 is FQNNGV. Trimming removed 0 bases from V and 7 bases from J, with 18 bases in between. This CDR3 is 16 amino acids long. This CDR3 is CASSLEVTRRSGTQYF. CDR3 sequence (DNA): TGTGCCAGCAGCTTAGAGGTAACGCGGAGGTCTGGGACCCAGTACTTC.

This CDR3 is CASSFAGRSSGNTIYF. The CDR3 nucleotides read TGTGCCAGCAGCTTCGCAGGGCGTAGCTCTGGAAACACCATATATTTT. The chain has TRBV7-2 and TRBJ1-3; tentative D call: TRBD1 (5 bases). Germline CDR1 SGHTA, CDR2 FQGNSA. The germline V and J ends were trimmed by 3 bases and 0 bases, with 12 bases remaining between them. The CDR3 covers 16 residues.

This clone was detected only once. J is TRBJ1-1 and V is TRBV7-2; TRBD1 is a possible D gene (6 bases). The V gene's germline CDR1 is SGHTA and CDR2 FQGNSA. The CDR3 runs 14 residues. Trimming took off 1 base at V and 4 bases at J, with 10 bases between the two ends. The CDR3 spells CASSLDGGITEAFF. The CDR3 nucleotides are TGTGCCAGCAGCTTAGATGGGGGCATCACTGAAGCTTTCTTT.

The J gene is TRBJ1-4, the V gene TRBV4-1; 7 positions agree with TRBD1. From germline, CDR1 is MGHRA and CDR2 YSYEKL. The junction had 16 bases not matched to a gene; V was cut back by 3 bases and J by 6 bases. The CDR3 is made up of 18 amino acids. Here the CDR3 DNA reads TGCGCCAGCAGCCACGGGCGGACAGGCCTAATCCCAGATGAAAAACTGTTTTTT. Translation gives CASSHGRTGLIPDEKLFF.

V usage is TRBV6-6 and J usage is TRBJ2-2; 10 bases are a match to TRBD1. CDR3 length: 14 amino acids. With 8 bases clipped from V and 6 bases from J, the junction kept 6 bases outside the gene matches. The germline CDR1 and CDR2 sequences are MNHNY and SVGAGI (reference sequence). CDR3 sequence: CASSGTGESGELFF. The CDR3 nucleotides read TGTGCCAGCTCCGGGACAGGGGAATCCGGGGAGCTGTTTTTT.

This chain links TRBV28 with TRBJ1-4, with D hard to call. The germline gives CDR1 MDHEN, CDR2 SYDVKM. V gave up 3 bases and J gave up 7 bases, with 12 bases separating them. This CDR3 comprises 14 residues. The CDR3: CASSLDSRGEKLFF. The CDR3 DNA is TGTGCCAGCAGTTTGGATTCCCGGGGTGAAAAACTGTTTTTT.

With regard to this clone: The germline gene is not matched at one end of the junction; a read error may be the cause. The chain employs TRBV5-1 and TRBJ2-3, with D tentatively TRBD2 (5 bases). The CDR3 has 13 amino acids. Germline V gene sequence: CDR1 SGHRS, CDR2 YFSETQ. CDR3 loop: CASSLPSRDTQYF. The CDR3, as DNA: TGCGCCAGCAGCTTGCCTAGCAGAGATACGCAGTATTTT.

This chain connects TRBV30 to TRBJ2-2, with a possible D match to TRBD1 (6 bases). Germline lookup yields CDR1 GTSNPN and CDR2 SVGIG (reference sequence). The CDR3 spans 13 residues. With 1 base removed from V and 5 bases from J, the gap between germline ends came to 8 bases. The CDR3 DNA is TGTGCCTGGAGTGGTCAGGGGACCGGGGAGCTGTTTTTT. This translates into CAWSGQGTGELFF.

This clone was observed a few times. The chain carries TRBV6-5 and TRBJ1-2; the D gene is possibly TRBD1 (5 bases). V dropped 10 bases and J dropped 4 bases, with 13 bases sitting between them. This CDR3 contains 12 residues. Per germline, CDR1 MNHEY and CDR2 SVGAGI. The CDR3 sequence: CATVQDFYGYTF. The CDR3 coding sequence is TGTGCCACAGTACAGGATTTCTATGGCTACACCTTC.

The genes are TRBV6-1 and TRBJ2-1, with TRBD1 matching over 9 bases. This CDR3 region has 16 residues. V lost 2 bases to trimming and J lost 6 bases; unmatched junction nucleotides: 8. Germline CDR1 reads MNHNS; CDR2 reads SASEGT. The CDR3 DNA sequence: TGTGCCAGCAGTGAAAGGGGACAGGGCCCAACCAATGAGCAGTTCTTC. Protein product: CASSERGQGPTNEQFF.

This sequence joins TRBV28 and TRBJ2-7; D may correspond to TRBD1 or TRBD2 (6 bases each). The CDR3 contains 13 residues. V was shortened by 6 bases and J by 5 bases, with 14 bases between the two germline ends. CDR1 and CDR2 from the germline V gene are MDHEN and SYDVKM. CDR3 loop: CASSRRGRDEQYF. As DNA, the CDR3 is TGTGCCAGCAGCCGTCGGGGGCGAGACGAGCAGTACTTC.

The chain has TRBV28 and TRBJ1-4; TRBD1 is a possible D gene (5 bases). Trimming left V 4 bases short and J 8 bases short, with 20 bases between. Germline CDR1 is MDHEN and CDR2 is SYDVKM. The CDR3 is made up of 16 amino acids. CDR3 protein: CASSSSRTVGREKLFF. The CDR3 DNA reads TGTGCCAGCAGTTCATCGAGGACGGTGGGACGCGAAAAACTGTTTTTT.

This clone was counted only a few times. The V gene is TRBV10-3, the J gene TRBJ2-2; no definite D call. Germline CDR1 ENHRY, CDR2 SYGVKD. The V end lost 5 bases, the J end lost 1 base, and 14 bases lay between the germline ends. The length of the CDR3 is 16 residues. The CDR3 loop is CAISRDTFMNTGELFF. CDR3 in DNA: TGTGCCATCAGTCGCGACACCTTTATGAACACCGGGGAGCTGTTTTTT.

This clone was recorded once. The chain recombines TRBV19 with TRBJ1-2; tentatively, D is TRBD1 (6 bases). With 3 bases removed from V and 2 bases from J, the gap between germline ends came to 10 bases. Germline V gene sequence: CDR1 LNHDA, CDR2 SQIVND (reference sequence). The CDR3 loop spans 14 amino acids. In DNA form, the CDR3 reads TGTGCCAGTAGTATTGGAGGGGGGAACTATGGCTACACCTTC. Protein: CASSIGGGNYGYTF. Using reference TRBV19 and TRBJ1-2 for the parts outside the CDR3, the full variable domain is DGGITQSPKYLFRKEGQNVTLSCEQNLNHDAMYWYRQDPGQGLRLIYYSQIVNDFQKGDIAEGYSVSREKKESFPLTVTSAQKNPTAFYLCASSIGGGNYGYTFGSGTRLTVV.

The chain uses TRBV7-9 and TRBJ2-2; D gene uncertain. CDR1 and CDR2 from the germline V gene are SEHNR and FQNEAQ (reference sequence). V was trimmed by 5 bases and J by 3 bases, leaving 16 bases between them. CDR3 size: 16 residues. CDR3 in amino acids: CASSLARASDTGELFF. CDR3 DNA sequence: TGTGCCAGCAGCCTCGCTAGGGCCTCTGACACCGGGGAGCTGTTTTTT.

V usage is TRBV18 and J usage is TRBJ2-1; D not certain. CDR3 length equals 14 residues. CDR1 and CDR2 (germline): KGHSH, LQKENI. Trimming stripped 4 bases from V and 7 bases from J, with 14 bases between. Written as DNA, the CDR3 is TGTGCCAGCTCACGCACAGACTCGCAGAATGAGCAGTTCTTC. Its protein product is CASSRTDSQNEQFF.

The sample holds one count of this clone. This chain joins TRBV19 and TRBJ1-2; tentatively, D is TRBD1 (6 bases). Germline loops: CDR1 LNHDA, CDR2 SQIVND (reference sequence). The CDR3 is 16 amino acids. Trimming took 2 bases from V and 8 from J, leaving 21 bases between them. CDR3 residues: CASSISSRRGMGGYTF. The CDR3 nucleotides read TGTGCCAGTAGTATATCCTCCCGCAGGGGTATGGGAGGCTACACCTTC.

This rearrangement joins TRBV6-1 to TRBJ2-3; TRBD2 is a possible D gene (6 bases). The CDR3 has 15 residues. The V and J ends lost 6 bases and 4 bases respectively, with 17 bases between them. Germline V gene data show CDR1 as MNHNS and CDR2 as SASEGT. The CDR3 loop is CASRAGTDTPDTQYF. CDR3 coding DNA: TGTGCCAGCAGGGCCGGGACTGACACCCCAGATACGCAGTATTTT.